This TCR beta chain was captured in a study of chemoradiotherapy in HPV16-positive cancers. Findings and limits, study-wide: Candidate HPV-specific clones and E7-related TCR motifs grew in tumor during treatment. HPV-specific T cells were functionally defined from only two HPV16-positive patients. In HPV16-positive patients, HPV-responsive T-cell expansion tracked better recurrence-free survival.

This table comes from immunoSEQ multiplex PCR, and its TCRdb copy is limited to in-frame clones, with some not included. Seen here are about 16,000 clones, 55% to 75% observed once, and the top ten hold 6.5% to 10%. Points on this clone: Its antigen is not identified.

Trimming took 4 bases from V and 0 from J; bases not matched to a gene: 10. Germline-derived CDR1 and CDR2 are SEHNR and FQNEAQ (reference sequence). The CDR3 covers 18 residues. This clonotype was obtained from a human donor with HPV-associated anogenital cancer. This chain uses TRBV7-9 with TRBJ2-3; TRBD2 matches at 10 bases. Sequencing was performed on tumor tissue, taken from a patient who underwent chemoradiotherapy. CDR3 nucleotides: TGTGCCAGCAGCTATCCATTAAATAGCGGGGGGAGCACAGATACGCAGTATTTT. It translates to CASSYPLNSGGSTDTQYF.